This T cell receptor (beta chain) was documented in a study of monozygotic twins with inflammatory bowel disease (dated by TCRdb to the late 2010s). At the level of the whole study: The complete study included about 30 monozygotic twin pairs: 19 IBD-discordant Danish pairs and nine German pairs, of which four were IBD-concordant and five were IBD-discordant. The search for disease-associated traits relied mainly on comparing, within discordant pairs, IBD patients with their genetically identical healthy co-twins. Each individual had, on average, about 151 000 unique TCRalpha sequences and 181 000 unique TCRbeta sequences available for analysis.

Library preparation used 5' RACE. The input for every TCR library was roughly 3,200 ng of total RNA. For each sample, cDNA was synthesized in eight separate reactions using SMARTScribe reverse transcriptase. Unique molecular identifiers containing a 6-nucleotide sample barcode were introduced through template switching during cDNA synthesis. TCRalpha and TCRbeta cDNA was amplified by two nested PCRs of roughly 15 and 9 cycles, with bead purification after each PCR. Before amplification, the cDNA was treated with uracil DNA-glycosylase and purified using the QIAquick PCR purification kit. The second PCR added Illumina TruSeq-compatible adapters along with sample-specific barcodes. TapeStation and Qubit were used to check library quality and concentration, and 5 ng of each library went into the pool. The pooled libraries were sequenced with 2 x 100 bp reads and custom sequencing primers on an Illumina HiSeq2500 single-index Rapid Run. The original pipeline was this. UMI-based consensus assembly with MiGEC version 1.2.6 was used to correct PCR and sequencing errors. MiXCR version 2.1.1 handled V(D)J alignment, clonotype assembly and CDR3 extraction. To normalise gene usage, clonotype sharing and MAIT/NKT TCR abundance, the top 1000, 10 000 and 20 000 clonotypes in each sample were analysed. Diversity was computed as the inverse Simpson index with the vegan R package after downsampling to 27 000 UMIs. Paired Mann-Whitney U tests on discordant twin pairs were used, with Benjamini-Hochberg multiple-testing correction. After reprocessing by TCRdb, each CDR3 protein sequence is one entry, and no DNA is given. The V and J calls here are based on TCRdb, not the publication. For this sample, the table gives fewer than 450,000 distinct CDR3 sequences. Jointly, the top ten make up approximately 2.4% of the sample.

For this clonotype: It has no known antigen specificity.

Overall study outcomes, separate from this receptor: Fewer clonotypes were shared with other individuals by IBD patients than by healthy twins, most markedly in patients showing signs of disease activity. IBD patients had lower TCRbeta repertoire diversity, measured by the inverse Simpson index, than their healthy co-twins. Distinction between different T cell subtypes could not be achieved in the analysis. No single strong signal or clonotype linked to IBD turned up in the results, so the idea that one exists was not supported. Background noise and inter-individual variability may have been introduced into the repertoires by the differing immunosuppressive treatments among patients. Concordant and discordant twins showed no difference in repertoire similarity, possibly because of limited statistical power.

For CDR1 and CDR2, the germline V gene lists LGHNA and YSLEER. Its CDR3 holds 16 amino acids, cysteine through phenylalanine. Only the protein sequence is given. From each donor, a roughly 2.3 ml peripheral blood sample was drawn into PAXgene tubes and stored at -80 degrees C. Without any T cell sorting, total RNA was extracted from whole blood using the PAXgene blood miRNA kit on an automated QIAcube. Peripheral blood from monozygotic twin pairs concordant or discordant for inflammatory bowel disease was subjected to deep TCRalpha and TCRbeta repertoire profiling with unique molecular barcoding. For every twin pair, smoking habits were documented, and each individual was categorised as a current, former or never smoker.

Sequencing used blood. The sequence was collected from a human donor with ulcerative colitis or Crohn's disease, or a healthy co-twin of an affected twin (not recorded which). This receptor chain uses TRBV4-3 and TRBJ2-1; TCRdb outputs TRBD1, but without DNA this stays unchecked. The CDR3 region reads CASSQGDSDSYNEQFF.